A selection of T cell receptor beta chains follows, all from one sample in a study of T-cell memory formation after mild COVID-19. TCRdb re-derived calls from the 5' RACE reads in MiXCR, one entry per CDR3 protein. The sample includes roughly 280,000 distinct CDR3 sequences, roughly 17% of them seen just once. Input material: PBMCs or a T cell subset sorted from them (not recorded which). The receptor source for this set is a man in his late teens or twenties who had mild COVID-19 (a few samples of this study predate the infection). Cell type and time point are not known. CDR3s include the opening cysteine and the closing phenylalanine or tryptophan. D genes are given only for firm matches. Rows may omit the clone size; those that give it use once, few, many or a size class.

V	size	J	D	CDR3	DNA
TRBV5-5	NA	TRBJ1-2	NA	CASSFREAYGGYTF	TGTGCCAGCAGCTTCAGGGAGGCCTATGGTGGCTACACCTTC
TRBV12-3/TRBV12-4	few	TRBJ2-2	NA	CASSATGRGTGELFF	TGTGCCAGCAGCGCAACAGGGAGGGGCACCGGGGAGCTGTTTTTT
TRBV7-9	NA	TRBJ1-1	TRBD1	CASSRYETGELEAFF	TGTGCCAGCAGCCGATACGAGACAGGGGAACTAGAAGCTTTCTTT
TRBV29-1	NA	TRBJ1-1	NA	CSVAELMNTEAFF	TGCAGCGTTGCCGAACTCATGAACACTGAAGCTTTCTTT
TRBV10-3	few	TRBJ1-5	NA	CAIKDTGTHQPQHF	TGTGCCATCAAGGACACAGGGACCCATCAGCCCCAGCATTTT
TRBV18	NA	TRBJ1-2	NA	CASSPTLGGYTF	TGTGCCAGCTCACCGACACTGGGGGGCTACACCTTC
TRBV4-3	NA	TRBJ2-2	NA	CASSQEWGTGELFF	TGCGCCAGCAGCCAAGAATGGGGGACCGGGGAGCTGTTTTTT
TRBV9	NA	TRBJ1-2	NA	CASSGGSIGGYTF	TGTGCCAGCAGCGGAGGGTCCATAGGGGGCTACACCTTC
TRBV29-1	NA	TRBJ2-5	NA	CSARTGLETQYF	TGCAGCGCACGTACGGGGTTGGAGACCCAGTACTTC
TRBV10-3	NA	TRBJ1-3	NA	CAISESAGNTIYF	TGTGCCATCAGTGAGTCTGCTGGAAACACCATATATTTT
TRBV12-3/TRBV12-4	NA	TRBJ1-3	NA	CASTQRASGNTIYF	TGTGCCAGCACCCAAAGGGCTTCTGGAAACACCATATATTTT
TRBV18	many	TRBJ1-1	NA	CASSPQTGLGNTEAFF	TGTGCCAGCTCACCACAAACAGGGCTGGGTAACACTGAAGCTTTCTTT
TRBV29-1	NA	TRBJ2-4	TRBD2	CSVGEGFWANIQYF	TGCAGCGTTGGGGAGGGTTTTTGGGCAAACATTCAGTACTTC
TRBV6-6	NA	TRBJ1-1	NA	CASRYDSSNTEAFF	TGTGCCAGCAGATACGACAGCTCGAACACTGAAGCTTTCTTT
TRBV5-1	NA	TRBJ2-3	NA	CASSLEIEDTQYF	TGCGCCAGCAGCTTGGAAATTGAGGATACGCAGTATTTT
TRBV6-5	NA	TRBJ1-2	NA	CASSYSWENYGYTF	TGTGCCAGCAGTTACTCCTGGGAGAACTATGGCTACACCTTC
TRBV29-1	NA	TRBJ2-3	NA	CSVHWDSYSNTQYF	TGCAGCGTCCACTGGGACTCCTATTCTAATACGCAGTATTTT
TRBV12-3/TRBV12-4	NA	TRBJ2-1	NA	CASVRGQGEINEQFF	TGTGCCAGCGTCCGGGGGCAGGGGGAGATAAATGAGCAGTTCTTC
TRBV12-3/TRBV12-4	NA	TRBJ1-1	NA	CASGKGVGTEAFF	TGTGCCAGCGGTAAGGGGGTGGGCACTGAAGCTTTCTTT
TRBV12-3/TRBV12-4	NA	TRBJ2-3	TRBD2	CASSSSLSLAGGPTDTQYF	TGTGCCAGCAGTTCTAGTCTCTCACTAGCGGGGGGACCCACAGATACGCAGTATTTT
TRBV5-1	few	TRBJ2-7	TRBD2	CASSTGTSEPGHEQYF	TGCGCCAGCAGCACAGGGACTAGCGAACCGGGCCACGAGCAGTACTTC
TRBV4-1	many	TRBJ2-5	NA	CASSQAGAGGGETQYF	TGCGCCAGCAGCCAAGCTGGAGCAGGGGGGGGGGAGACCCAGTACTTC
TRBV7-8	NA	TRBJ2-3	TRBD2	CASSLRGLVGDTQYF	TGTGCCAGCAGCTTAAGGGGACTAGTTGGGGATACGCAGTATTTT
TRBV2	few	TRBJ2-7	NA	CASSYYEQYF	TGTGCCAGCAGCTACTACGAGCAGTACTTC
TRBV3-1	NA	TRBJ2-5	NA	CASSSEGEETQYF	TGTGCCAGCAGCTCCGAGGGGGAAGAGACCCAGTACTTC
TRBV7-2	many	TRBJ2-3	TRBD2	CASSSSGYTDTQYF	TGTGCCAGCAGCTCTAGCGGATACACAGATACGCAGTATTTT
TRBV19	few	TRBJ1-2	TRBD1	CASRRGPNYGYTF	TGTGCCAGTCGCAGGGGGCCAAACTATGGCTACACCTTC
TRBV20-1	many	TRBJ2-7	TRBD1	CSAGTGSYEQYF	TGCAGTGCCGGGACAGGGTCCTACGAGCAGTACTTC
TRBV12-3/TRBV12-4	once	TRBJ2-2	TRBD2	CASLSGGAAGELFF	TGTGCCAGCCTTAGCGGGGGGGCCGCCGGGGAGCTGTTTTTT
TRBV24-1	NA	TRBJ2-3	TRBD2	CATSDSGGYTDTQYF	TGTGCCACCAGTGACAGCGGGGGATACACAGATACGCAGTATTTT
TRBV20-1	few	TRBJ2-7	NA	CSAWTAYEQYF	TGCAGTGCCTGGACAGCATACGAGCAGTACTTC
TRBV27	NA	TRBJ1-2	NA	CASSSRTDETNYGYTF	TGTGCCAGCAGTTCTCGGACGGATGAGACTAACTATGGCTACACCTTC